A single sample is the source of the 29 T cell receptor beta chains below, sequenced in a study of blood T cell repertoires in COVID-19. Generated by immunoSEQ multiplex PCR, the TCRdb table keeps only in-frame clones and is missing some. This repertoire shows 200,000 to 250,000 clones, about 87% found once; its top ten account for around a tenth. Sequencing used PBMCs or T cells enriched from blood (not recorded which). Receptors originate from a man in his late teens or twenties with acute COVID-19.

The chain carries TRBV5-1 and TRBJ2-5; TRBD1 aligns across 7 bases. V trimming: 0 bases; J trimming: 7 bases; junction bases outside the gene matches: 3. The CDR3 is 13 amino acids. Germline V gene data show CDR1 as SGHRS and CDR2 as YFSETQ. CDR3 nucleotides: TGCGCCAGCAGCTTGGAGGCAGGGGGGACCCAGTACTTC. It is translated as CASSLEAGGTQYF.

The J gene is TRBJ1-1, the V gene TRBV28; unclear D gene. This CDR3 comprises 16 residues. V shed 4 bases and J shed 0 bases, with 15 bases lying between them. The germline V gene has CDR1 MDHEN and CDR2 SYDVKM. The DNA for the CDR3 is TGTGCCAGCAGTTCGGCGGTACTCTCCTTGAACACTGAAGCTTTCTTT. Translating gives CASSSAVLSLNTEAFF.

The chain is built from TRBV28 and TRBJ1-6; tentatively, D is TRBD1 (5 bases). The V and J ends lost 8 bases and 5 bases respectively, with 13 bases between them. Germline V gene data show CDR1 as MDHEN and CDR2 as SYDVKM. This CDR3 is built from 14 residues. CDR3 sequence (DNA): TGTGCCAGCCTACACGACAGAGATAATTCACCCCTCCACTTT. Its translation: CASLHDRDNSPLHF.

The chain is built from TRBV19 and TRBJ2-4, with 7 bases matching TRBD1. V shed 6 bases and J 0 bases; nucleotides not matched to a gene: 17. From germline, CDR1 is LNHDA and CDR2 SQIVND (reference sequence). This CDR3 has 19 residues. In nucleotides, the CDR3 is TGTGCCAGTAGCCCCGGGGACAGCCGGTGGGAACAAGCCAAAAACATTCAGTACTTC. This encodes CASSPGDSRWEQAKNIQYF.

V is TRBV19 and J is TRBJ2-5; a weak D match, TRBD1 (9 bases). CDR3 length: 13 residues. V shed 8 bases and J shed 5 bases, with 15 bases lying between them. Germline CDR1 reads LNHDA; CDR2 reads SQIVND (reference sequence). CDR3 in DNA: TGTGCCAGTGCGGGAGGACAGGGGGAGACCCAGTACTTC. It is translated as CASAGGQGETQYF.

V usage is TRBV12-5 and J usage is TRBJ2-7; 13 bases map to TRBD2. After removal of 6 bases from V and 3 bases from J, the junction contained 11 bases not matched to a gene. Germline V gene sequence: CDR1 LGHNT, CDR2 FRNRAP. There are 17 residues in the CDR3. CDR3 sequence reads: CASGRGTSGTWSYEQYF. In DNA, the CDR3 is TGTGCTAGTGGCCGGGGGACTAGCGGGACCTGGAGCTACGAGCAGTACTTC. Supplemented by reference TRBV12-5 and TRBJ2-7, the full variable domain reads DARVTQTPRHKVTEMGQEVTMRCQPILGHNTVFWYRQTMMQGLELLAYFRNRAPLDDSGMPKDRFSAEMPDATLATLKIQPSEPRDSAVYFCASGRGTSGTWSYEQYFGPGTRLTVT.

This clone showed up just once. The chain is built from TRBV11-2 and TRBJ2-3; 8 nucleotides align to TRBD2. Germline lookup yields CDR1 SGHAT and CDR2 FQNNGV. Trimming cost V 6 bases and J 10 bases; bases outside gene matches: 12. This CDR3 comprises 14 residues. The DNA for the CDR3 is TGTGCCAGCAGATCACTAGCGGCCCAAGGTTCGCAGTATTTT. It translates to CASRSLAAQGSQYF.

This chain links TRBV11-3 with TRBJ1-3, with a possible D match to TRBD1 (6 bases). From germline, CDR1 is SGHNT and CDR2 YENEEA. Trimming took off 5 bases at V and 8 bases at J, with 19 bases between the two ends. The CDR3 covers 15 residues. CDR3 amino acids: CASSSWVTGNHTIYF. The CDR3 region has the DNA TGTGCCAGCAGCAGCTGGGTTACAGGGAACCACACCATATATTTT.

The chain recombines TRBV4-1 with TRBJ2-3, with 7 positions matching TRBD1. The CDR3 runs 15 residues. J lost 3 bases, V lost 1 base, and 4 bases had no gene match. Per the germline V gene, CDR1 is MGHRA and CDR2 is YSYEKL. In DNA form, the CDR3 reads TGCGCCAGCAGCCAAGCCCCGACAGGGACAGATACGCAGTATTTT. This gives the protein CASSQAPTGTDTQYF.

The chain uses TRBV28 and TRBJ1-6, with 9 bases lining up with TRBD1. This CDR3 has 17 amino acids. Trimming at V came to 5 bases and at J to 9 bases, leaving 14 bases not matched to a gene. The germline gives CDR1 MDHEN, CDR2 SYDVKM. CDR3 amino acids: CASSQPGQGPFSSPLHF. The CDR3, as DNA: TGTGCCAGCAGTCAGCCGGGACAGGGTCCATTTAGTTCACCCCTCCACTTT. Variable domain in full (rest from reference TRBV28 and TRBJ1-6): DVKVTQSSRYLVKRTGEKVFLECVQDMDHENMFWYRQDPGLGLRLIYFSYDVKMKEKGDIPEGYSVSREKKERFSLILESASTNQTSMYLCASSQPGQGPFSSPLHFGNGTRLTVT.

The CDR3 reads CASSLTGGPDEQYF. In nucleotides, the CDR3 is TGCGCCAGCAGCCTGACGGGAGGGCCAGACGAGCAGTACTTC. The chain couples TRBV4-1 to TRBJ2-7, with 8 bases fitting TRBD2. The germline V gene has CDR1 MGHRA and CDR2 YSYEKL. The CDR3 is 14 residues long. The V gene end was trimmed by 4 bases and the J gene end by 5 bases; junction bases not matched to a gene: 7.

As DNA, the CDR3 is TGTGCCTGGAGTGTACAAGGCTCACTAGGCCAGCCCCAGCATTTT. Translating gives CAWSVQGSLGQPQHF. V gene TRBV30 combines with J gene TRBJ1-5; D is uncertain. The CDR3 contains 15 residues. CDR1 GTSNPN and CDR2 SVGIG come from the germline V gene (reference sequence). The ends were cut back, 0 bases at V and 7 bases at J, with 16 bases in the middle.

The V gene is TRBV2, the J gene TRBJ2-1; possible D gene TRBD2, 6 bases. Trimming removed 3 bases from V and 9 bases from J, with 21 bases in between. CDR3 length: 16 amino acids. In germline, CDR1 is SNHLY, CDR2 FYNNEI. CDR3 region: CASSDVSLARSSEQFF. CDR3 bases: TGTGCCAGCAGTGACGTTTCGCTAGCGAGGTCGAGTGAGCAGTTCTTC.

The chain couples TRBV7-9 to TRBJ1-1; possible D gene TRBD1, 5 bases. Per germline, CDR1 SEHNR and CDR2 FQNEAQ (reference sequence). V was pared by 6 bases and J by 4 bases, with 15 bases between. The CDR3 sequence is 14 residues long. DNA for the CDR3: TGTGCCAGCAGTTACCAGGGTTTCGGCACTGAAGCTTTCTTT. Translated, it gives CASSYQGFGTEAFF.

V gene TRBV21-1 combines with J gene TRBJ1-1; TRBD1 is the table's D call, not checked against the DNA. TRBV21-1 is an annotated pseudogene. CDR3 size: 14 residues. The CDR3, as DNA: TGTGCCAGCAGCCTAGACAGGGCCGGCACTGAAGCTTTCTTT. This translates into CASSLDRAGTEAFF.

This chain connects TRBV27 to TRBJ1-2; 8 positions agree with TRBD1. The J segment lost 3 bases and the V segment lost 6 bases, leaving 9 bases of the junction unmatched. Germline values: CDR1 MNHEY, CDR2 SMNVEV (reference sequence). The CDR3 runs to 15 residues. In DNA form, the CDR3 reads TGTGCCAGCAGCTCCGACAGGGGAGCGGACTATGGCTACACCTTC. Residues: CASSSDRGADYGYTF.

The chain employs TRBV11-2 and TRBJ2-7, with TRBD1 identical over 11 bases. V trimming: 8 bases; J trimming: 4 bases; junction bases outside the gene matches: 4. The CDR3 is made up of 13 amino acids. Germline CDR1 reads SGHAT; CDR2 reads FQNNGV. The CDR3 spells CASGDRGGYEQYF. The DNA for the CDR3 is TGTGCCAGCGGGGACAGGGGGGGTTACGAGCAGTACTTC.

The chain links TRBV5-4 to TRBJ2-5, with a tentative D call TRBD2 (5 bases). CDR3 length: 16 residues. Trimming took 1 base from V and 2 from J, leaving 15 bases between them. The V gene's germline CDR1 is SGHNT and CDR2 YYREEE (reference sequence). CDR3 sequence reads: CASSLPGVSPQETQYF. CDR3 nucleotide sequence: TGTGCCAGCAGCTTGCCCGGGGTTAGCCCTCAAGAGACCCAGTACTTC. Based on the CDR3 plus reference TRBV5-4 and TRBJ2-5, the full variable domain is ETGVTQSPTHLIKTRGQQVTLRCSSQSGHNTVSWYQQALGQGPQFIFQYYREEENGRGNFPPRFSGLQFPNYSSELNVNALELDDSALYLCASSLPGVSPQETQYFGPGTRLLVL.

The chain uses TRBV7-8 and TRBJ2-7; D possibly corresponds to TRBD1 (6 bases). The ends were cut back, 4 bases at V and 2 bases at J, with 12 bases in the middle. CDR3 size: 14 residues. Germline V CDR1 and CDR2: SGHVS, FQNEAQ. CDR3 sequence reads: CASSYLGQTYEQYF. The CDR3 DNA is TGTGCCAGCAGCTACCTAGGACAGACCTACGAGCAGTACTTC.

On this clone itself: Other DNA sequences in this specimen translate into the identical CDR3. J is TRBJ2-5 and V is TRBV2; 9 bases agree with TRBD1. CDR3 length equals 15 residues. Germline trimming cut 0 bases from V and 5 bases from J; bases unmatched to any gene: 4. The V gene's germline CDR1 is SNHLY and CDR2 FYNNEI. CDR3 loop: CASSEATGGGETQYF. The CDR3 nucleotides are TGTGCCAGCAGTGAAGCCACAGGGGGCGGCGAGACCCAGTACTTC.

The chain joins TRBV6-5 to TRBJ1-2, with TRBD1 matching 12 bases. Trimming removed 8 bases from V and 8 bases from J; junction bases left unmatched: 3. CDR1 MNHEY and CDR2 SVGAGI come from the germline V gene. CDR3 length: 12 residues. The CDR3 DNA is TGTGCCAGCGGGGACAGGGGGCAGGGCTACACCTTC. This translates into CASGDRGQGYTF.

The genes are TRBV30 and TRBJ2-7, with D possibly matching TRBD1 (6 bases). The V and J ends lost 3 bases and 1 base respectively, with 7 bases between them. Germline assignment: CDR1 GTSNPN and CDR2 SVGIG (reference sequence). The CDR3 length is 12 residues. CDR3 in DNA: TGTGCCTGGAGGCAGGGGTCCTACGAGCAGTACTTC. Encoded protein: CAWRQGSYEQYF. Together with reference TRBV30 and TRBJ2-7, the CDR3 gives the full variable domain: SQTIHQWPATLVQPVGSPLSLECTVEGTSNPNLYWYRQAAGRGLQLLFYSVGIGQISSEVPQNLSASRPQDRQFILSSKKLLLSDSGFYLCAWRQGSYEQYFGPGTRLTVT.

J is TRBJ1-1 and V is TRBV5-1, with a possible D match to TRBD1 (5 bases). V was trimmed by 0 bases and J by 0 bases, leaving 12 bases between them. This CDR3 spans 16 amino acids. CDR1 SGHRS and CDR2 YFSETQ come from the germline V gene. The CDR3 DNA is TGCGCCAGCAGCTTGGCAGGGCCGGTTTTGAACACTGAAGCTTTCTTT. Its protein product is CASSLAGPVLNTEAFF.

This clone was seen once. The CDR3 reads CASSPSLPGGTEAFF. The DNA of the CDR3 is TGTGCCAGCAGCCCTAGCTTACCAGGGGGCACTGAAGCTTTCTTT. The rearrangement joins TRBV7-2 to TRBJ1-1; 7 bases line up with TRBD1. Trimming cost V 5 bases and J 4 bases; bases outside gene matches: 10. This CDR3 region has 15 residues. The germline V gene has CDR1 SGHTA and CDR2 FQGNSA.

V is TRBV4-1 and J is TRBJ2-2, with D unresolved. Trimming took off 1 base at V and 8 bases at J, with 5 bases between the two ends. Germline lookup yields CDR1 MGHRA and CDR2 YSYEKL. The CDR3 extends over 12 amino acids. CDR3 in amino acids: CASSQVLGELFF. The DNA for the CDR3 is TGCGCCAGCAGCCAAGTACTAGGGGAGCTGTTTTTT.

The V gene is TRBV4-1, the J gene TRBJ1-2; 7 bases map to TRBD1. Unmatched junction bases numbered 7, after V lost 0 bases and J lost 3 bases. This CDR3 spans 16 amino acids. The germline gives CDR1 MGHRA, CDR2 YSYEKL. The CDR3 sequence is CASSQDRGEMYYGYTF. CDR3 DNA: TGCGCCAGCAGCCAAGACAGGGGGGAGATGTACTATGGCTACACCTTC.

The CDR3 region has the DNA TGTGCCAGCAGCGTCTCGGGGACTAGCGGGCCCGTTAGCTCCTACAATGAGCAGTTCTTC. Translation gives CASSVSGTSGPVSSYNEQFF. The V gene is TRBV9, the J gene TRBJ2-1, with TRBD2 identical over 12 bases. CDR1 is SGDLS and CDR2 is YYNGEE in the germline V gene. CDR3 length equals 20 residues. The V gene end was trimmed by 2 bases and the J gene end by 0 bases; junction bases not matched to a gene: 12.

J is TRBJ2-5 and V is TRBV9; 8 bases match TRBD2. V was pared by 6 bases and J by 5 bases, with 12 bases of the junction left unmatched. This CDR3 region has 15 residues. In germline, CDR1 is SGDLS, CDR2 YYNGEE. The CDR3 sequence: CASTAGGAQGETQYF. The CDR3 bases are TGTGCCAGCACTGCCGGGGGGGCGCAAGGGGAGACCCAGTACTTC.

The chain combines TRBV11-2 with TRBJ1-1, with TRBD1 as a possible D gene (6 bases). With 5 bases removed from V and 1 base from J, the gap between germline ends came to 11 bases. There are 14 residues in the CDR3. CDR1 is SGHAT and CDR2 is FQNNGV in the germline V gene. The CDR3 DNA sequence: TGTGCCAGCAGCGAACTGACAGGGAACACTGAAGCTTTCTTT. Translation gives CASSELTGNTEAFF.